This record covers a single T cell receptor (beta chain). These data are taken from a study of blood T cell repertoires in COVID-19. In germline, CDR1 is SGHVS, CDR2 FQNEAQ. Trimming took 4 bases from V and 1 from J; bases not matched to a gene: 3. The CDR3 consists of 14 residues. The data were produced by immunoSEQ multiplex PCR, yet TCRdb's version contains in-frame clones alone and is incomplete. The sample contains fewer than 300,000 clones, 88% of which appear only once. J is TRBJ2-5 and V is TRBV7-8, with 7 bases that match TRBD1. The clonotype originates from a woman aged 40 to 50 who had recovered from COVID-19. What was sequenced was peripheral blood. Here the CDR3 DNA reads TGTGCCAGCAGCTCCAGGACAGGCCAAGAGACCCAGTACTTC. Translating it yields CASSSRTGQETQYF.